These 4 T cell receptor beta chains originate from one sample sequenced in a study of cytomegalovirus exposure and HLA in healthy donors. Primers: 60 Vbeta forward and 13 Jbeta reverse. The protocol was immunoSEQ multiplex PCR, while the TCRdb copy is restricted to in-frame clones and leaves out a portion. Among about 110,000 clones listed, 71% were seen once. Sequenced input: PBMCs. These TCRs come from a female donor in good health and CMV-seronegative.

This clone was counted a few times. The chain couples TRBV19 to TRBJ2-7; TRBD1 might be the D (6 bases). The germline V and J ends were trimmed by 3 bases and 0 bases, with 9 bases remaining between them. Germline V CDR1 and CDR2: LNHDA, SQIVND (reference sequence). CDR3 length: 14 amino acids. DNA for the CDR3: TGTGCCAGTAGTATGGGGACATTCTCCTACGAGCAGTACTTC. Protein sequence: CASSMGTFSYEQYF. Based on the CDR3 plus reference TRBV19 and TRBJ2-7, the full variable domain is DGGITQSPKYLFRKEGQNVTLSCEQNLNHDAMYWYRQDPGQGLRLIYYSQIVNDFQKGDIAEGYSVSREKKESFPLTVTSAQKNPTAFYLCASSMGTFSYEQYFGPGTRLTVT.

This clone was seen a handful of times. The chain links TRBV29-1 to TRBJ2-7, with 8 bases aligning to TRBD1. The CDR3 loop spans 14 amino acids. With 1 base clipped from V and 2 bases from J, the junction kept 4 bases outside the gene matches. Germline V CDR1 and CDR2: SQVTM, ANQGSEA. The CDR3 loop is CSVEGQGSPYEQYF. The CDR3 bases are TGCAGCGTTGAAGGACAGGGGAGCCCCTACGAGCAGTACTTC.

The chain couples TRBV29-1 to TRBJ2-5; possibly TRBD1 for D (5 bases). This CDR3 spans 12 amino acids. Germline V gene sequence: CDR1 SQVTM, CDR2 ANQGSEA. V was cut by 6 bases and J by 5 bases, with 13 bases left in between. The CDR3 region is CSVGHTSETQYF. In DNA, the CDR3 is TGCAGCGTGGGGCACACGTCGGAGACCCAGTACTTC.

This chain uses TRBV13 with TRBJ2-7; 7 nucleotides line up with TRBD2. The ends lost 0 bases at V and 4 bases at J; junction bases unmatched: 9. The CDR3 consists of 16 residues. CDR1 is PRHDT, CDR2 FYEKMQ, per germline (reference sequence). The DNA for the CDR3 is TGTGCCAGCAGCTTAGGCGTCAGCGGGGTTCCGTACGAGCAGTACTTC. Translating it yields CASSLGVSGVPYEQYF. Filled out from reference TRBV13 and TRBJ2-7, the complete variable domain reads AAGVIQSPRHLIKEKRETATLKCYPIPRHDTVYWYQQGPGQDPQFLISFYEKMQSDKGSIPDRFSAQQFSDYHSELNMSSLELGDSALYFCASSLGVSGVPYEQYFGPGTRLTVT.